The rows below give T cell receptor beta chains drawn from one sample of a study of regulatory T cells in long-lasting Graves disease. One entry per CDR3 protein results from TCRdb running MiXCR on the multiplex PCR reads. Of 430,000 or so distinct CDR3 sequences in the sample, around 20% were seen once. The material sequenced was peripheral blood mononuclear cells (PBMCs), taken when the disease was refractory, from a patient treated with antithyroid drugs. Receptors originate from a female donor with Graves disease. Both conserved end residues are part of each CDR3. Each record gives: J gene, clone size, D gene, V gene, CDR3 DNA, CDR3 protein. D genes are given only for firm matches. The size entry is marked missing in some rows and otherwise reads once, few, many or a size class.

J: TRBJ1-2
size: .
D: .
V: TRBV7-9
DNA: TGTGCCAGCAGCTTAACCGGACAGCGAAACTATAGCTACACCTTC
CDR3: CASSLTGQRNYSYTF

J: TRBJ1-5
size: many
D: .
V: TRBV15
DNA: TGTGCCACCAGCAGAGAGGCGCGACAGCCCCAGCATTTT
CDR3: CATSREARQPQHF

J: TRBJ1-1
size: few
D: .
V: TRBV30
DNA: TGTGCCTGGAATCGGGGGAACACTGAAGCTTTCTTT
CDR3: CAWNRGNTEAFF

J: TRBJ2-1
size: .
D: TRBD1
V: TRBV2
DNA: TGTGCCAGCAGTGATCCAGGACAGGGACGGCCTGAGCAGTTCTTC
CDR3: CASSDPGQGRPEQFF

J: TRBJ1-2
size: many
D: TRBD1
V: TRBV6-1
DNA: TGTGCCAGCAGGACAGGGGAGGGCTATGGCTACACCTTC
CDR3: CASRTGEGYGYTF

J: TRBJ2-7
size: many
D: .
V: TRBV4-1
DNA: TGCGCCAGCAGCCAAGATTTTGTATCAGGGCGGGAGCAGTACTTC
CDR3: CASSQDFVSGREQYF

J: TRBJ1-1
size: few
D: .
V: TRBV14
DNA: TGTGCCAGCAGCCAAGATATCGCGGGGGGTAGCACTGAAGCTTTCTTT
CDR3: CASSQDIAGGSTEAFF

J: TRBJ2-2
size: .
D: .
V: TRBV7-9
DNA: TGTGCCAACCAGCGAACAGAAGACACCGGGGAGCTGTTTTTT
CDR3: CANQRTEDTGELFF

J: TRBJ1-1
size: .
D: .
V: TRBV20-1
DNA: TGCAGTGCTAGGAGAACAGGGAATTCGGACACTGAAGCTTTCTTT
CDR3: CSARRTGNSDTEAFF

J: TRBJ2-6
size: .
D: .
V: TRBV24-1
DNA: TGTGCCACCAGTGATCCGCTGACTGGGGCCAACGTCCTGACTTTC
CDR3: CATSDPLTGANVLTF

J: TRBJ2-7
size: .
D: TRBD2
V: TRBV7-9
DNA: TGTGCCAGCAGCGGCCGGGAGGGCGGATACGAGCAGTACTTC
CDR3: CASSGREGGYEQYF

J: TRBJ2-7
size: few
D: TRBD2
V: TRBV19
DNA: TGTGCCAGTAGTATTGTTAGCGGGAGGGCCACACGGGAGCAGTACTTC
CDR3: CASSIVSGRATREQYF

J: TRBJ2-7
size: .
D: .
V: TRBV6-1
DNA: TGTGCCAGCAGTGAAAGTCTAGCGATGTCCTACGAGCAGTACTTC
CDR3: CASSESLAMSYEQYF

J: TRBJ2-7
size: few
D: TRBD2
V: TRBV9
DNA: TGTGCCAGCAGCGTAGAGCCTACTAGCGGGAGTTACGAGCAGTACTTC
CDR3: CASSVEPTSGSYEQYF

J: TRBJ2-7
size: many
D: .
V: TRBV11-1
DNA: TGTGCCAGCAGCTTAGCCCCCCGAGACGAGCAGTACTTC
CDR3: CASSLAPRDEQYF

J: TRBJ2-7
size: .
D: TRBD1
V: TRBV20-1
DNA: TGCAGTGCTAGAGGCCCGGGACAGGGCGCCCACGAGCAGTACTTC
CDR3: CSARGPGQGAHEQYF

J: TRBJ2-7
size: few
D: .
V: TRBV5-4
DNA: TGTGCCAGCAGCGCACAGGGTTTCGAGCAGTACTTC
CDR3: CASSAQGFEQYF

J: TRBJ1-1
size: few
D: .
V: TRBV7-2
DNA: TGTGCCAGCAGCTTAGCCGCGGGGGGGCGGAACACTGAAGCTTTCTTT
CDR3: CASSLAAGGRNTEAFF

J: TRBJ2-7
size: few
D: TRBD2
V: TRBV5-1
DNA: TGCGCCAGCAGCTCGGGAGCGGGAGGTTTCTCCTACGAGCAGTACTTC
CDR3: CASSSGAGGFSYEQYF

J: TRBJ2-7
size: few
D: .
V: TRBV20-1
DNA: TGCAGTACGCTACTATTTGGGGACTACGAGCAGTACTTC
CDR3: CSTLLFGDYEQYF

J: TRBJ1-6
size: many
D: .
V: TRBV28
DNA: TGTGCCAGCAACTGGGGGGACCCGTCTGATAATTCACCCCTCCACTTT
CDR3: CASNWGDPSDNSPLHF

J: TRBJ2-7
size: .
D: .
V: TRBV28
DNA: TGTGCCAGCAGGTCCGACCCCCACGAGCAGTACTTC
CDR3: CASRSDPHEQYF

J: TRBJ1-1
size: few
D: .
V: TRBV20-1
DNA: TGCAGTGCTAGCGTACAGCAGAACACTGAAGCTTTCTTT
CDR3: CSASVQQNTEAFF

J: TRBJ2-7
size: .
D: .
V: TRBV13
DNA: TGTGCCAGCAGCCACGACAGATACTACGAGCAGTACTTC
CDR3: CASSHDRYYEQYF

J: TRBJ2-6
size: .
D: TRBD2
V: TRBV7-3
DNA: TGTGCCAGCAGCCCGACTAGCCCTTCCACTGGGGCCAACGTCCTGACTTTC
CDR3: CASSPTSPSTGANVLTF

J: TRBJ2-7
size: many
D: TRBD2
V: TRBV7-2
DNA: TGTGCCAGCAGCTTTCCTGGCGGGAGGACCTACGAGCAGTACTTC
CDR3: CASSFPGGRTYEQYF

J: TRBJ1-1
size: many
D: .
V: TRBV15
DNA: TGTGCCACCAGCAGAGATGGGGGTTCTGAAGCTTTCTTT
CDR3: CATSRDGGSEAFF

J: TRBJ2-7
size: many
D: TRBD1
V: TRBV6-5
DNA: TGTGCCAGCAGTTACTCGAGAGGGGGCGGCGAGCAGTACTTC
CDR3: CASSYSRGGGEQYF

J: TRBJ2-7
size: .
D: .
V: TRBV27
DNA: TGTGCCAGCAGTTTAAGGCTGAGCCTATTATACGAGCAGTACTTC
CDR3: CASSLRLSLLYEQYF

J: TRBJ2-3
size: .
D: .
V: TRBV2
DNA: TGTGCCAGCAGTGTTCTCGAGCGGGGCACAGATACGCAGTATTTT
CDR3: CASSVLERGTDTQYF

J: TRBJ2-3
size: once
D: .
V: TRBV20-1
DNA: TGCAGTGCTAGAGTTCCCGGCGATACGCAGTATTTT
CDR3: CSARVPGDTQYF

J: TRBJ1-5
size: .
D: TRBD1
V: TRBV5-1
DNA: TGCGCCAGCAGCTTGGGGCCTCCTACAGGGGGAGATGGTCAGCCCCAGCATTTT
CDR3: CASSLGPPTGGDGQPQHF

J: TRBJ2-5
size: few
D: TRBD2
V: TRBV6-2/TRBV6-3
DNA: TGTGCCAGCAGCTACACGTTGACTAGCGGGGAAGAGACCCAGTACTTC
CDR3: CASSYTLTSGEETQYF

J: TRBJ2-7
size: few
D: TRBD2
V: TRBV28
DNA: TGTGCCAGCGCAACCGGGACTAGCGGCTCCTACGAGCAGTACTTC
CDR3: CASATGTSGSYEQYF

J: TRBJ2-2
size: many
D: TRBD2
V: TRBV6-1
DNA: TGTGCCAGCAGCTCCACGACTAGCTGGAACACCGGGGAGCTGTTTTTT
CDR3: CASSSTTSWNTGELFF

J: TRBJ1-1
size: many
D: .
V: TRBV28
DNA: TGTGCCAGCAGTCAAGACAGGACGAACACTGAAGCTTTCTTT
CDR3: CASSQDRTNTEAFF

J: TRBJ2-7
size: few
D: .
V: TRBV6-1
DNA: TGTGCCAGCAGTGAACCCGGTCAGCCCGCATACGAGCAGTACTTC
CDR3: CASSEPGQPAYEQYF

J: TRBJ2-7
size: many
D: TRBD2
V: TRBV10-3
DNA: TGTGCCGCCACTAGCGGCAGTGGGGTCGAGCAGTACTTC
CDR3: CAATSGSGVEQYF

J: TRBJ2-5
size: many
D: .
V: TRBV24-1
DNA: TGTGCCACCAGTGATTCGACGGGCCAAGAGACCCAGTACTTC
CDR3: CATSDSTGQETQYF

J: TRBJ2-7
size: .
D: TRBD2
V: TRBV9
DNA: TGTGCCAGCAGCCCGGGGGGACTAGCGGGAGTTGATGAGCAGTACTTC
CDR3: CASSPGGLAGVDEQYF

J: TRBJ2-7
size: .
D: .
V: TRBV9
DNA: TGTGCCAGCAGCGTAAGTAGCGACTCCTACGAGCAGTACTTC
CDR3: CASSVSSDSYEQYF